The rows below give T cell receptor beta chains drawn from one sample of a study of blood T cell repertoires in COVID-19. Assay: immunoSEQ multiplex PCR; the TCRdb copy retains only in-frame clones and omits some. The sample has 35,000 to 45,000 clones; roughly 88% are singletons. The sample was peripheral blood. The source is a human donor in a cohort sampled during active COVID-19. CDR3s include the opening cysteine and the closing phenylalanine or tryptophan. The D gene is left open where the match is weak. Rows may omit the clone size; those that give it use once, few, many or a size class.

len,d_gene,j_gene,abundance,v_gene,CDR3nt,CDR3aa
14,NA,TRBJ1-5,NA,TRBV27,TGTGCCAGCCGTGGAACGGCCCCGGGTCAGCCCCAGCATTTT,CASRGTAPGQPQHF
15,TRBD1,TRBJ1-2,NA,TRBV4-1,TGCGCCAGCAGCCATGGGAACAGGGGAAACTATGGCTACACCTTC,CASSHGNRGNYGYTF
12,NA,TRBJ1-2,NA,TRBV29-1,TGCAGCGTTGAAATTTCCTTCTATGGCTACACCTTC,CSVEISFYGYTF
13,NA,TRBJ1-5,NA,TRBV6-5,TGTGCCAGCAGCCTTGGACAGAATCAGCCCCAGCATTTT,CASSLGQNQPQHF
13,NA,TRBJ1-6,NA,TRBV6-6,TGTGCCAGCTCCCGGGGTGTTAATTCACCCCTCCACTTT,CASSRGVNSPLHF
14,NA,TRBJ2-3,NA,TRBV5-1,TGCGCCAGCGGAACACAGGGACGCACAGATACGCAGTATTTT,CASGTQGRTDTQYF
13,NA,TRBJ1-2,NA,TRBV3-1/TRBV3-2,TGTGCCAGCAGCCCAGCAGGGTACTATGGCTACACCTTC,CASSPAGYYGYTF
15,TRBD2,TRBJ2-1,NA,TRBV6-4,TGTGCCAGCAGTGAGTCTAGCGGGGGGGCCAATGAGCAGTTCTTC,CASSESSGGANEQFF
17,TRBD1,TRBJ1-4,NA,TRBV29-1,TGCAGCGTACACCTGGGACAGGGAGGTTTAACTAATGAAAAACTGTTTTTT,CSVHLGQGGLTNEKLFF
15,TRBD1,TRBJ1-2,NA,TRBV6-5,TGTGCCAGCAGTTACTCGAGACAGGGGGCGAATGGCTACACCTTC,CASSYSRQGANGYTF
15,NA,TRBJ1-1,NA,TRBV2,TGTGCCAGCAGTGAAGATGGGGGGATTCCCACTGAAGCTTTCTTT,CASSEDGGIPTEAFF
13,TRBD1,TRBJ2-3,few,TRBV7-9,TGTGCCAGCAGCCAGAACAGGGGGGATACGCAGTATTTT,CASSQNRGDTQYF
15,NA,TRBJ1-5,NA,TRBV6-1,TGTGCCAGCAGTGAAGGGAGTTATGGCAATCAGCCCCAGCATTTT,CASSEGSYGNQPQHF
16,NA,TRBJ1-2,NA,TRBV19,TGTGCCAGTAGTTCCCGTACGACAGCCGACAACTATGGCTACACCTTC,CASSSRTTADNYGYTF
14,TRBD1,TRBJ2-7,NA,TRBV2,TGTGCCAGCACCTCGGGGGGACAGGGGTACGAGCAGTACTTC,CASTSGGQGYEQYF
14,NA,TRBJ2-1,NA,TRBV19,TGTGCCAGTAGTATACACGGGTCACCCAATGAGCAGTTCTTC,CASSIHGSPNEQFF
15,TRBD1,TRBJ1-6,NA,TRBV3-1/TRBV3-2,TGTGCCAGCAGCCAAGGGGGACAGGGGCCGTCACCCCTCCACTTT,CASSQGGQGPSPLHF
13,NA,TRBJ1-6,medium-sized,TRBV19,TGTGCCAGTAAACAGGACACTAATTCACCCCTCCACTTT,CASKQDTNSPLHF
17,TRBD2,TRBJ2-1,once,TRBV7-2,TGTGCCAGCAGCCTCAGACTAGCGGGGGGCCCACTCAATGAGCAGTTCTTC,CASSLRLAGGPLNEQFF
16,NA,TRBJ2-1,NA,TRBV9,TGTGCCAGCAGCGTAGTATCCGGGAATACCTACAATGAGCAGTTCTTC,CASSVVSGNTYNEQFF
14,NA,TRBJ1-2,NA,TRBV18,TGTGCCAGCTCACCGGAGGGGGGGGCAGAAGGCTACACCTTC,CASSPEGGAEGYTF
14,NA,TRBJ2-7,once,TRBV27,TGTGCCAGCAGTTTCCTGCAGGGATCAATGCAGCAGTACTTC,CASSFLQGSMQQYF
15,NA,TRBJ1-1,once,TRBV7-8,TGTGCCAGCAGCTTAGTAGGCAGGTGGGGCGCTGAAGCTTTCTTT,CASSLVGRWGAEAFF
12,NA,TRBJ2-3,NA,TRBV6-2/TRBV6-3,TGTGCCAGCAGTACGACTGCGGATACGCAGTATTTT,CASSTTADTQYF